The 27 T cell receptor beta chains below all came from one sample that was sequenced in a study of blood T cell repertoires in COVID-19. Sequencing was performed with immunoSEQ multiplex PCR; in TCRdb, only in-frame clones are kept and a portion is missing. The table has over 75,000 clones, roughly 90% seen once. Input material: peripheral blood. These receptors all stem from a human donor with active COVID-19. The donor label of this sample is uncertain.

The CDR3 here is CATRTGTGRAKNIQYF. CDR3 coding DNA: TGTGCCACCAGGACAGGGACTGGACGTGCCAAAAACATTCAGTACTTC. The gene calls are TRBV24-1 and TRBJ2-4; weak D call: TRBD1 (7 bases). The length of the CDR3 is 16 residues. Germline loops: CDR1 KGHDR, CDR2 SFDVKD. V was clipped by 7 bases and J by 1 base, with 16 bases between them.

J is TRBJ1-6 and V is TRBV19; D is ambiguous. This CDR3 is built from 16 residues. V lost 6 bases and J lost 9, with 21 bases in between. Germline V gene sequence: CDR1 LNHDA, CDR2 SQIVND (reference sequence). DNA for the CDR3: TGTGCCAGTAGAGAGGAACGGGAATGGAGTGGTTCACCCCTCCACTTT. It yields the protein CASREEREWSGSPLHF.

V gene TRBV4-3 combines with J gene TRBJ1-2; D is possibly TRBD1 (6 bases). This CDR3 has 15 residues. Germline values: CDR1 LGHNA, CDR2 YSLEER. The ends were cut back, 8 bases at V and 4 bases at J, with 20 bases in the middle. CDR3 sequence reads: CASRPSTRTVYGYTF. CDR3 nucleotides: TGCGCCAGCCGGCCGTCGACAAGGACAGTCTATGGCTACACCTTC.

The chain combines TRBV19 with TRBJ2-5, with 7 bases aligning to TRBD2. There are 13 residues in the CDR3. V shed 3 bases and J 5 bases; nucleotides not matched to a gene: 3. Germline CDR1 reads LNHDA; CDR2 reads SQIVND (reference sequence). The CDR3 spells CASSIWGGETQYF. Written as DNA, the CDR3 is TGTGCCAGTAGTATTTGGGGAGGGGAGACCCAGTACTTC.

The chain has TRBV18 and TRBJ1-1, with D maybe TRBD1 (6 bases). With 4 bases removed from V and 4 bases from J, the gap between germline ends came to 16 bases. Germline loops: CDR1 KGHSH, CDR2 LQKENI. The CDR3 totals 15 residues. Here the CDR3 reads CASSLTGKDVTEAFF. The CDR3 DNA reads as TGTGCCAGCTCACTAACAGGGAAAGACGTCACTGAAGCTTTCTTT.

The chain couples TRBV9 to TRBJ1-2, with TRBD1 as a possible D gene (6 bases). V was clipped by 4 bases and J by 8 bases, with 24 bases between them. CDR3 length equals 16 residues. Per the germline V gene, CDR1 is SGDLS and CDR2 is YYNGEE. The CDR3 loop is CASSKRTPTQGNGYTF. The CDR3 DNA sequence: TGTGCCAGCAGCAAACGTACCCCTACCCAGGGGAACGGCTACACCTTC.

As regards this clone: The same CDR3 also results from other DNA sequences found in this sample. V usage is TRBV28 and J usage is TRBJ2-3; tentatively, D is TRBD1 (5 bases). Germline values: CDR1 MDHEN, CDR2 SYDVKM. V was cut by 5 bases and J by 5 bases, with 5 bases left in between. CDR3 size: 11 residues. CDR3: CASSRGDTQYF. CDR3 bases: TGTGCCAGCAGTAGGGGAGATACGCAGTATTTT.

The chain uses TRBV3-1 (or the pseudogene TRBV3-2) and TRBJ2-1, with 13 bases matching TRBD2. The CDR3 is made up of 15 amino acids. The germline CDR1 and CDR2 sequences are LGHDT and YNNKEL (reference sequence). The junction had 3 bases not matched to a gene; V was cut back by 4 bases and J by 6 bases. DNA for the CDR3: TGTGCCAGCAGCCCTTGGACTAGCGGGAGCAATGAGCAGTTCTTC. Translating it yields CASSPWTSGSNEQFF.

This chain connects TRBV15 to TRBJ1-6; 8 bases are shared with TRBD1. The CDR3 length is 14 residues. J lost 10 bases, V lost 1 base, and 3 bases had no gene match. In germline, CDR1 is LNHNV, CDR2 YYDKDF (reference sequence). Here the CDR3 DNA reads TGTGCCACCAGCAGAGGCAGGGGGCTCTCACCCCTCCACTTT. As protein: CATSRGRGLSPLHF.

The CDR3 sequence is CASTLAPRGEQYF. The CDR3, as DNA: TGTGCCAGCACCCTCGCCCCACGCGGCGAGCAGTACTTC. The V gene is TRBV12-3 or TRBV12-4, the J gene TRBJ2-7; no clear D gene. The CDR3 length is 13 residues. V lost 7 bases to trimming and J lost 6 bases, with 16 bases between them.

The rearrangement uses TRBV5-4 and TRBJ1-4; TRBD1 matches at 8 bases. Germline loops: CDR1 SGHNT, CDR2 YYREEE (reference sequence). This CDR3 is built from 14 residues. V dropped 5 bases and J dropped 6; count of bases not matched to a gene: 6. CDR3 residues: CASSRTGSDEKLFF. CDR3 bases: TGTGCCAGCAGTAGGACAGGGAGCGATGAAAAACTGTTTTTT.

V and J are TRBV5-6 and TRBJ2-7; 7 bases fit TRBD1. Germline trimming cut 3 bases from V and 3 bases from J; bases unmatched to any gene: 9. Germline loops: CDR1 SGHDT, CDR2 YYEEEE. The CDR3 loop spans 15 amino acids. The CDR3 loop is CASSSNRDSYYEQYF. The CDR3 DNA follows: TGTGCCAGCAGCTCGAACCGGGACAGCTACTACGAGCAGTACTTC.

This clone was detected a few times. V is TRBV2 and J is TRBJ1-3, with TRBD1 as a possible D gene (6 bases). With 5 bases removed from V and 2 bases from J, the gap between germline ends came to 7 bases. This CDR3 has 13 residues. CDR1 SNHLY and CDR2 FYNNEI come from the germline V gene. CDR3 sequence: CASSSGAGNTIYF. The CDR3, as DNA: TGTGCCAGCAGTTCAGGGGCTGGAAACACCATATATTTT.

In nucleotides, the CDR3 is TGTGCCAGCAGCCCATCGGGACAGGGGTCTTCACCCCTCCACTTT. Protein product: CASSPSGQGSSPLHF. The chain couples TRBV3-1 (or the pseudogene TRBV3-2) to TRBJ1-6; 10 bases are shared with TRBD1. V was pared by 4 bases and J by 9 bases, with 6 bases of the junction left unmatched. The CDR3 runs to 15 residues. Germline V lookup: CDR1 LGHDT, CDR2 YNNKEL (reference sequence).

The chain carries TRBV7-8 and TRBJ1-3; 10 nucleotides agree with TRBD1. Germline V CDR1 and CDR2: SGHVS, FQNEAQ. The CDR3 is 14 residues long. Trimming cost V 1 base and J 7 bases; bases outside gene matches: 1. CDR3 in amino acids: CASSLGQGANTIYF. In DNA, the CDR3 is TGTGCCAGCAGCTTAGGACAGGGGGCTAACACCATATATTTT.

The CDR3 DNA reads TGTGCCAGCAGCCCGTCAGGGGGCTCCTACGAGCAGTACTTC. Protein product: CASSPSGGSYEQYF. The chain carries TRBV3-1 (or the pseudogene TRBV3-2) and TRBJ2-7, with 7 bases lining up with TRBD1. This CDR3 is 14 amino acids long. Germline assignment: CDR1 LGHDT and CDR2 YNNKEL (reference sequence). Trimming cost V 4 bases and J 0 bases; bases outside gene matches: 3.

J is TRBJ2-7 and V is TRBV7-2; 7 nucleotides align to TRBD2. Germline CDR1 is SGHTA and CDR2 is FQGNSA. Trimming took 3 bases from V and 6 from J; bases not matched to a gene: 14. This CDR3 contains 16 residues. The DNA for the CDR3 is TGTGCCAGCAGCTTCCCACGACACACGGGGGGTCTCGAGCAGTACTTC. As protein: CASSFPRHTGGLEQYF.

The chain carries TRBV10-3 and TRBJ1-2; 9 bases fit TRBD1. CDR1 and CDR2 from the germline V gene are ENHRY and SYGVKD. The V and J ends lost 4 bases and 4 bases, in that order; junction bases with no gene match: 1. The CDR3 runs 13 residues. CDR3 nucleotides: TGTGCCATCAGTGGGGGACAGGGCTATGGCTACACCTTC. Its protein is CAISGGQGYGYTF.

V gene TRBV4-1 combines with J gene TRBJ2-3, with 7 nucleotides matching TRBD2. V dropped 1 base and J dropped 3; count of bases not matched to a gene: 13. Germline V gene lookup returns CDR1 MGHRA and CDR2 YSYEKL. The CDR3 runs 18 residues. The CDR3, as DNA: TGCGCCAGCAGCCAAGTAGTGGGGGGGGAGGATTCGACAGATACGCAGTATTTT. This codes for CASSQVVGGEDSTDTQYF.

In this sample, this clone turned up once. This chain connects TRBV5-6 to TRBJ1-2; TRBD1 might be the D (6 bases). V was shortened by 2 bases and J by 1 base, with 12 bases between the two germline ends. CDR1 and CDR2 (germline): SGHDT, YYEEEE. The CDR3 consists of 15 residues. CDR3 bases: TGTGCCAGCAGCTTTGGACAGATTATTAACTATGGCTACACCTTC. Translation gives CASSFGQIINYGYTF.

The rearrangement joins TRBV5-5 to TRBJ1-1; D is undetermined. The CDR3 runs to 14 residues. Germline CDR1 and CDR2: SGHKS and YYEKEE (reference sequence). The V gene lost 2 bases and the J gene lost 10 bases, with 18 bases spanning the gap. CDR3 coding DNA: TGTGCCAGCAGCTTTCCTGGTTCGCCGCGGTCAGCTTTCTTT. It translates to CASSFPGSPRSAFF.

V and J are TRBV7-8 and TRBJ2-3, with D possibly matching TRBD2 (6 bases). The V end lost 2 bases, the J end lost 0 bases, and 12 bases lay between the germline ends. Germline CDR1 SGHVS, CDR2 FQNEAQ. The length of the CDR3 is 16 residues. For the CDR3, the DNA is TGTGCCAGCAGCTTATACGCGGGATGGAGCACAGATACGCAGTATTTT. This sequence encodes CASSLYAGWSTDTQYF.

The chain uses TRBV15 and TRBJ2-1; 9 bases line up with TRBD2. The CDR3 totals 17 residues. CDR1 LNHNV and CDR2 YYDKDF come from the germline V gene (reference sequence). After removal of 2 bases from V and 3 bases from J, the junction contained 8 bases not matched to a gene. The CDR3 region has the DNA TGTGCCACCAGCAGACAAAGAAGCGGGGGGATCTACAATGAGCAGTTCTTC. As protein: CATSRQRSGGIYNEQFF.

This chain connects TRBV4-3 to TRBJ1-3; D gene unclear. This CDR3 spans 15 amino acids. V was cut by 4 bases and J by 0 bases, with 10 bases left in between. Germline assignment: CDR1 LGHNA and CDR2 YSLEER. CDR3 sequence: CASSLALRSGNTIYF. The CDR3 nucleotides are TGCGCCAGCAGCCTTGCGCTTCGCTCTGGAAACACCATATATTTT.

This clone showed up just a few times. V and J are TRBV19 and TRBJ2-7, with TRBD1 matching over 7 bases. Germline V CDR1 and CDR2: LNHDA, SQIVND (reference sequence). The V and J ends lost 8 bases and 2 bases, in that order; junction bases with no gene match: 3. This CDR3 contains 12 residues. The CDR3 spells CASGDRAYEQYF. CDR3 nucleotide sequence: TGTGCCAGTGGCGACAGGGCCTACGAGCAGTACTTC.

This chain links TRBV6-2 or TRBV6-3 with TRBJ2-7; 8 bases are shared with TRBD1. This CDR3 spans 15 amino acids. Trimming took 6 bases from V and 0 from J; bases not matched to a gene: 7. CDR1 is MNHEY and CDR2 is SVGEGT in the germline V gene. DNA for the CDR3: TGTGCCAGCAGCTTCGACAGGGGCCTCTCCTACGAGCAGTACTTC. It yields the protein CASSFDRGLSYEQYF.

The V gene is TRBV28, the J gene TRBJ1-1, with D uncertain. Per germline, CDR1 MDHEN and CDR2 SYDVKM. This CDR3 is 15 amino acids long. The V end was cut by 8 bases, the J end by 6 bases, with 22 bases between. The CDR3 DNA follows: TGTGCCAGCGTGTCCAAGCCGGTACGAACAGCTGAAGCTTTCTTT. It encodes CASVSKPVRTAEAFF.